Below are 26 T cell receptor beta chains sequenced from a single sample in a study of monozygotic twins with inflammatory bowel disease. TCRdb re-analyzed the 5' RACE reads; it lists each CDR3 protein once, without DNA. Its listing shows around 150,000 distinct CDR3 sequences. The sequenced material came from blood. These receptor sequences come from a human donor with ulcerative colitis or Crohn's disease, or a healthy co-twin of an affected twin (not recorded which).

The V call is TRBV5-5, the J call TRBJ1-2; the D call of TRBD1 rests on TCRdb alone, since no DNA is present to check it. This CDR3 comprises 14 residues. Germline values: CDR1 SGHKS, CDR2 YYEKEE (reference sequence). This CDR3 is CASSLGTGGYGYTF.

The chain uses TRBV7-9 and TRBJ1-1. The CDR3 is made up of 14 amino acids. CDR1 and CDR2 (germline): SEHNR, FQNEAQ (reference sequence). The CDR3 loop reads CASSPTVLNTEAFF.

The V call is TRBV15, the J call TRBJ2-5; TCRdb picks TRBD2, but there is no DNA to check that call. The CDR3 runs to 18 residues. Germline CDR1 and CDR2: LNHNV and YYDKDF (reference sequence). CDR3 region: CATSREVGGFGEGETQYF.

The chain employs TRBV19 and TRBJ1-1; TCRdb picks TRBD1, but there is no DNA to check that call. The CDR3 extends over 13 amino acids. Germline CDR1 and CDR2: LNHDA and SQIVND (reference sequence). CDR3 in amino acids: CASRGTGYTEAFF.

The chain is built from TRBV7-2 and TRBJ2-3. Germline V gives CDR1 SGHTA, CDR2 FQGNSA. This CDR3 comprises 14 residues. The CDR3 region is CASSSGWSTDTQYF.

This sequence joins TRBV10-3 and TRBJ2-6; TCRdb returns TRBD1, unconfirmable since there is no DNA. This CDR3 is built from 17 residues. From germline, CDR1 is ENHRY and CDR2 SYGVKD. The CDR3 spells CASRQGEIGSGANVLTF.

V gene TRBV2 combines with J gene TRBJ2-2. This CDR3 has 13 residues. The germline V gene has CDR1 SNHLY and CDR2 FYNNEI. The CDR3 region is CASSESDTGELFF.

The chain links TRBV10-3 to TRBJ2-3; TCRdb selects TRBD1, and the lack of DNA leaves this call unchecked. The CDR3 is 13 amino acids. Germline V gives CDR1 ENHRY, CDR2 SYGVKD. The CDR3 here is CAISGDRGDTQYF.

V is TRBV5-5 and J is TRBJ1-5; the TCRdb call, TRBD1, lacks DNA for checking. Germline V gives CDR1 SGHKS, CDR2 YYEKEE (reference sequence). This CDR3 comprises 15 residues. Here the CDR3 reads CASSLKGQGNQPQHF.

The genes are TRBV20-1 and TRBJ2-3; TCRdb calls TRBD2, which cannot be checked without DNA. CDR3 length: 17 amino acids. Germline CDR1 and CDR2: DFQATT and SNEGSKA (reference sequence). The CDR3 spells CSAKSSGRSKGTDTQYF.

V is TRBV5-1 and J is TRBJ1-5. The germline V gene has CDR1 SGHRS and CDR2 YFSETQ. CDR3 length: 13 amino acids. The CDR3 spells CASSFDSNQPQHF.

The chain joins TRBV15 to TRBJ2-1; TCRdb selects TRBD2, and the lack of DNA leaves this call unchecked. The CDR3 spans 15 residues. Germline loops: CDR1 LNHNV, CDR2 YYDKDF (reference sequence). The CDR3 sequence: CATSRDGVLEGEQFF.

The chain has TRBV29-1 and TRBJ1-2; TCRdb reports TRBD1, a call that lacks DNA to check it against. CDR3 length: 13 residues. The germline CDR1 and CDR2 sequences are SQVTM and ANQGSEA. The CDR3 loop is CSVGDSSNYGYTF.

The CDR3 here is CASHLSGGARGEQFF. The chain combines TRBV19 with TRBJ2-1; TCRdb proposes TRBD2, but this gene call is untestable without DNA. Looked up from germline, CDR1 is LNHDA and CDR2 is SQIVND (reference sequence). This CDR3 contains 15 residues. Full variable domain (rest looked up from reference TRBV19 and TRBJ2-1): DGGITQSPKYLFRKEGQNVTLSCEQNLNHDAMYWYRQDPGQGLRLIYYSQIVNDFQKGDIAEGYSVSREKKESFPLTVTSAQKNPTAFYLCASHLSGGARGEQFFGPGTRLTVL.

This chain connects TRBV10-3 to TRBJ2-3; TCRdb returns TRBD1, unconfirmable since there is no DNA. Germline V gives CDR1 ENHRY, CDR2 SYGVKD. This CDR3 has 13 residues. The CDR3: CAISEEGADTQYF.

The V and J genes are TRBV12-3 or TRBV12-4 and TRBJ2-1; TCRdb returns TRBD2, unconfirmable since there is no DNA. The CDR3 contains 16 residues. The CDR3 protein is CASSPSGTSGHNEQFF.

This chain uses TRBV20-1 with TRBJ1-1; as DNA is missing, the TRBD1 call by TCRdb cannot be tested. CDR1 is DFQATT and CDR2 is SNEGSKA in the germline V gene (reference sequence). The CDR3 is made up of 14 amino acids. The CDR3 loop is CSARVGGVNTEAFF.

The chain carries TRBV11-2 and TRBJ2-1. The CDR3 spans 11 residues. Per the germline V gene, CDR1 is SGHAT and CDR2 is FQNNGV. The CDR3 is CACSIYNEQFF.

The rearrangement joins TRBV5-1 to TRBJ1-6. Germline CDR1 SGHRS, CDR2 YFSETQ. This CDR3 contains 15 residues. This CDR3 reads CASSADRVDNSPLHF.

The J gene is TRBJ2-5, the V gene TRBV20-1; the TCRdb D gene call, TRBD1, has no DNA to confirm it. The CDR3 length is 11 residues. The V gene's germline CDR1 is DFQATT and CDR2 SNEGSKA (reference sequence). CDR3: CSAQTGETQYF.

This chain links TRBV7-2 with TRBJ2-1; TCRdb's D gene call, TRBD1, goes unchecked for lack of DNA. Germline V lookup: CDR1 SGHTA, CDR2 FQGNSA. CDR3 size: 13 residues. The CDR3: CASSLAAGAEQFF.

J is TRBJ2-3 and V is TRBV5-1; TCRdb picks TRBD1, but there is no DNA to check that call. The CDR3 has 16 residues. Per the germline V gene, CDR1 is SGHRS and CDR2 is YFSETQ. The CDR3 protein is CASSLGSRDDADTQYF.

The chain uses TRBV10-3 and TRBJ1-5. The V gene's germline CDR1 is ENHRY and CDR2 SYGVKD. This CDR3 region has 13 residues. CDR3 protein: CAISEDSNQPQHF.

The rearrangement joins TRBV6-2 or TRBV6-3 to TRBJ2-1; TCRdb proposes TRBD2, but this gene call is untestable without DNA. The CDR3 covers 17 residues. Looked up from germline, CDR1 is MNHEY and CDR2 is SVGEGT. CDR3 residues: CASSRLTAGGEKNEQFF.

The chain is built from TRBV5-1 and TRBJ1-2; the D gene TCRdb calls, TRBD1, cannot be checked with no DNA. CDR1 and CDR2 from the germline V gene are SGHRS and YFSETQ. The CDR3 loop spans 15 amino acids. The CDR3 protein is CASSLEDRGWYGYTF. Full variable domain (missing parts from reference TRBV5-1 and TRBJ1-2): KAGVTQTPRYLIKTRGQQVTLSCSPISGHRSVSWYQQTPGQGLQFLFEYFSETQRNKGNFPGRFSGRQFSNSRSEMNVSTLELGDSALYLCASSLEDRGWYGYTFGSGTRLTVV.

V usage is TRBV20-1 and J usage is TRBJ1-2. Germline-derived CDR1 and CDR2 are DFQATT and SNEGSKA (reference sequence). The CDR3 sequence is 12 residues long. CDR3 protein: CSARDSAPPHTF.